One and the same sample provided the 24 T cell receptor beta chains below, sequenced in a study of blood T cell repertoires in COVID-19. Some clones are missing from TCRdb's copy, which holds only in-frame ones; the method was immunoSEQ multiplex PCR. The sample includes tens of thousands of clones, 82% of them seen just once. What was sequenced was peripheral blood. All receptors derive from a human donor in a cohort sampled during active COVID-19.

V gene TRBV9 combines with J gene TRBJ1-1; unclear D gene. CDR1 is SGDLS, CDR2 YYNGEE, per germline. The ends were cut back, 0 bases at V and 2 bases at J, with 5 bases in the middle. The CDR3 sequence is 13 residues long. CDR3 residues: CASSVAGNTEAFF. The CDR3 coding sequence is TGTGCCAGCAGCGTAGCGGGTAACACTGAAGCTTTCTTT.

The chain couples TRBV6-1 to TRBJ2-3; possible D gene TRBD2, 7 bases. V lost 4 bases and J lost 0, with 14 bases in between. CDR1 and CDR2 (germline): MNHNS, SASEGT. The CDR3 is made up of 16 amino acids. The CDR3 DNA sequence: TGTGCCAGCAGTGCGCGGGGGCCCCTTAGCACAGATACGCAGTATTTT. This encodes CASSARGPLSTDTQYF.

The chain joins TRBV5-1 to TRBJ1-1; 7 nucleotides align to TRBD1. This CDR3 is built from 13 residues. CDR1 is SGHRS and CDR2 is YFSETQ in the germline V gene. V shed 2 bases and J 12 bases; nucleotides not matched to a gene: 10. The CDR3 nucleotides are TGCGCCAGCAGCTTTGGGGGGACAGAGATATCTTTCTTT. Residues: CASSFGGTEISFF. The complete variable domain, with remaining parts taken from reference TRBV5-1 and TRBJ1-1, reads KAGVTQTPRYLIKTRGQQVTLSCSPISGHRSVSWYQQTPGQGLQFLFEYFSETQRNKGNFPGRFSGRQFSNSRSEMNVSTLELGDSALYLCASSFGGTEISFFGQGTRLTVV.

The rearrangement joins TRBV19 to TRBJ1-5; 7 bases fit TRBD1. The CDR3 spans 14 residues. Trimming at V came to 9 bases and at J to 2 bases, leaving 7 bases not matched to a gene. Germline assignment: CDR1 LNHDA and CDR2 SQIVND (reference sequence). CDR3 protein: CASIQQGRNQPQHF. The CDR3 nucleotides are TGTGCCAGCATTCAACAGGGGCGCAATCAGCCCCAGCATTTT.

The rearrangement uses TRBV30 and TRBJ2-5; TRBD2 agrees at 8 bases. Per germline, CDR1 GTSNPN and CDR2 SVGIG (reference sequence). This CDR3 spans 11 amino acids. V was clipped by 7 bases and J by 5 bases; unmatched bases: 3. The CDR3 DNA sequence: TGTGCCTTCGGACTAGCCGAGACCCAGTACTTC. It is translated as CAFGLAETQYF.

The V gene is TRBV5-6, the J gene TRBJ1-1; D is undetermined. V lost 2 bases and J lost 0, with 8 bases in between. CDR3 length: 14 amino acids. The V gene's germline CDR1 is SGHDT and CDR2 YYEEEE. CDR3 sequence reads: CASSFVLVNTEAFF. CDR3 coding DNA: TGTGCCAGCAGCTTTGTTTTAGTGAACACTGAAGCTTTCTTT.

The chain recombines TRBV7-2 with TRBJ2-7; D possibly corresponds to TRBD2 (5 bases). V was cut by 2 bases and J by 4 bases, with 18 bases left in between. The CDR3 covers 16 residues. From germline, CDR1 is SGHTA and CDR2 FQGNSA. CDR3 amino acids: CASSLLDFTRPYEQYF. CDR3 sequence (DNA): TGTGCCAGCAGCTTATTGGACTTTACCCGACCTTACGAGCAGTACTTC.

This clone showed up just a few times. The chain recombines TRBV10-3 with TRBJ1-1, with D possibly matching TRBD1 (6 bases). The V gene lost 11 bases and the J gene lost 0 bases, with 13 bases spanning the gap. Germline CDR1 and CDR2: ENHRY and SYGVKD. The CDR3 is 13 residues long. The CDR3 coding sequence is TGTGCCGTCCGCAGGACAGTGAACACTGAAGCTTTCTTT. Translation gives CAVRRTVNTEAFF.

This chain links TRBV18 with TRBJ1-2; D remains unclear. The CDR3 sequence is 13 residues long. Trimming took 2 bases from V and 5 from J, leaving 9 bases between them. CDR1 KGHSH and CDR2 LQKENI come from the germline V gene. The CDR3 DNA reads TGTGCCAGCTCACCAGACGGGGAGTATGGCTACACCTTC. The encoded protein is CASSPDGEYGYTF. Full variable domain (outside the CDR3, taken from reference TRBV18 and TRBJ1-2): NAGVMQNPRHLVRRRGQEARLRCSPMKGHSHVYWYRQLPEEGLKFMVYLQKENIIDESGMPKERFSAEFPKEGPSILRIQQVVRGDSAAYFCASSPDGEYGYTFGSGTRLTVV.

The chain is built from TRBV19 and TRBJ2-5, with D possibly matching TRBD1 (6 bases). The germline V gene has CDR1 LNHDA and CDR2 SQIVND (reference sequence). Trimming pared 5 bases from V and 3 bases from J, leaving 13 bases between. The CDR3 has 14 amino acids. Here the CDR3 DNA reads TGTGCCAGTAGTCAGACAGGCTTAGAAGAGACCCAGTACTTC. Amino acids: CASSQTGLEETQYF.

J is TRBJ1-1 and V is TRBV29-1; D perhaps matches TRBD1 (6 bases). Germline V gene sequence: CDR1 SQVTM, CDR2 ANQGSEA. V lost 1 base to trimming and J lost 1 base, with 13 bases between them. The CDR3 sequence is 15 residues long. The DNA of the CDR3 is TGCAGCGTTGAAGGGAACAGGGTGAAGAACACTGAAGCTTTCTTT. Amino acids: CSVEGNRVKNTEAFF. Supplemented by reference TRBV29-1 and TRBJ1-1, the full variable domain reads SAVISQKPSRDICQRGTSLTIQCQVDSQVTMMFWYRQQPGQSLTLIATANQGSEATYESGFVIDKFPISRPNLTFSTLTVSNMSPEDSSIYLCSVEGNRVKNTEAFFGQGTRLTVV.

V gene TRBV5-6 combines with J gene TRBJ1-2; D not resolved. CDR1 and CDR2 from the germline V gene are SGHDT and YYEEEE. This CDR3 comprises 14 residues. V gave up 6 bases and J gave up 1 base, with 13 bases separating them. CDR3 DNA sequence: TGTGCCAGCACCGACACAAGAGTTAACTATGGCTACACCTTC. The encoded protein is CASTDTRVNYGYTF.

The CDR3 sequence is CASSLRQGFYEQYF. The CDR3 coding sequence is TGTGCCAGCAGCTTAAGACAGGGATTCTACGAGCAGTACTTC. The chain employs TRBV7-8 and TRBJ2-7; 7 bases match TRBD1. Per germline, CDR1 SGHVS and CDR2 FQNEAQ. V lost 2 bases and J lost 3; bases outside the gene matches: 4. The CDR3 runs 14 residues.

This chain uses TRBV27 with TRBJ2-3; possibly TRBD1 for D (5 bases). This CDR3 region has 15 residues. The V gene's germline CDR1 is MNHEY and CDR2 SMNVEV (reference sequence). V lost 3 bases, J lost 4 bases, and 14 bases lay in between. This CDR3 reads CASSLIQDDPDTQYF. In DNA, the CDR3 is TGTGCCAGCAGTTTGATACAGGACGACCCAGATACGCAGTATTTT.

The chain couples TRBV27 to TRBJ1-4; a possible D gene is TRBD1 (5 bases). This CDR3 is 18 amino acids long. Germline CDR1 is MNHEY and CDR2 is SMNVEV (reference sequence). V lost 3 bases and J lost 2, with 19 bases in between. In nucleotides, the CDR3 is TGTGCCAGCAGTTTGGGCAGGGACTTCTCATCTACTAATGAAAAACTGTTTTTT. Amino acid sequence: CASSLGRDFSSTNEKLFF.

The sample holds a few counts of this clone. The genes are TRBV6-5 and TRBJ1-2, with TRBD1 matching over 8 bases. V was clipped by 4 bases and J by 3 bases; unmatched bases: 1. This CDR3 has 13 amino acids. CDR1 is MNHEY and CDR2 is SVGAGI in the germline V gene. CDR3 region: CASSLDRDYGYTF. CDR3 in DNA: TGTGCCAGCAGTTTGGACAGGGACTATGGCTACACCTTC.

The chain is built from TRBV6-5 and TRBJ1-2, with D unresolved. Trimming stripped 6 bases from V and 3 bases from J, with 17 bases between. The CDR3 has 15 amino acids. Germline-derived CDR1 and CDR2 are MNHEY and SVGAGI. CDR3 DNA: TGTGCCAGCAGCCAAGGTGCCTCCGACTACTATGGCTACACCTTC. Its protein is CASSQGASDYYGYTF.

This clone has a single count. The gene calls are TRBV28 and TRBJ1-2; tentative D call: TRBD1 (5 bases). V shed 1 base and J shed 1 base, with 13 bases lying between them. Germline V lookup: CDR1 MDHEN, CDR2 SYDVKM. The CDR3 loop spans 16 amino acids. CDR3 sequence reads: CASSLYETASNYGYTF. The CDR3 DNA reads TGTGCCAGCAGTTTATACGAGACAGCTAGTAACTATGGCTACACCTTC.

The chain recombines TRBV20-1 with TRBJ2-7; D unresolved. Germline V gene data show CDR1 as DFQATT and CDR2 as SNEGSKA (reference sequence). CDR3 length equals 10 residues. Deletions cut 5 bases from V and 5 bases from J, with 7 bases between. CDR3: CSAGQDEQYF. The DNA of the CDR3 is TGCAGTGCTGGGCAAGACGAGCAGTACTTC.

The chain links TRBV9 to TRBJ2-7; 8 nucleotides align to TRBD1. CDR1 and CDR2 from the germline V gene are SGDLS and YYNGEE. V was pared by 4 bases and J by 1 base, with 4 bases of the junction left unmatched. This CDR3 has 14 residues. The CDR3 loop reads CASSSGQGSYEQYF. The CDR3, as DNA: TGTGCCAGCAGCTCCGGACAGGGATCCTACGAGCAGTACTTC.

Regarding this clone: The junction differs from germline at one of its ends, possibly a read error. The chain is built from TRBV2 and TRBJ2-5; 11 bases agree with TRBD1. This CDR3 comprises 12 residues. Germline V gene data show CDR1 as SNHLY and CDR2 as FYNNEI. CDR3 DNA: TGTGCCAGCAAGTCCAATCCGGGACAGGGGGACTTC. Protein: CASKSNPGQGDF.

V is TRBV6-5 and J is TRBJ1-1; no clear D. Germline CDR1 and CDR2: MNHEY and SVGAGI. Trimming shortened V by 6 bases and J by 3 bases, and 11 bases separated the two germline ends. The CDR3 sequence is 13 residues long. CDR3 DNA: TGTGCCAGCAGCCGGGTCTTGGACACTGAAGCTTTCTTT. It is translated as CASSRVLDTEAFF.

The gene calls are TRBV15 and TRBJ1-2; 8 bases are shared with TRBD1. The germline V gene encodes CDR1 LNHNV and CDR2 YYDKDF (reference sequence). With V trimmed by 3 bases and J by 4 bases, 4 bases remained unmatched. This CDR3 has 14 amino acids. CDR3 bases: TGTGCCACCAGCAGCGATACAGGGGGCTATGGCTACACCTTC. This gives the protein CATSSDTGGYGYTF.

The chain combines TRBV7-2 with TRBJ1-5; no definite D call. With 1 base removed from V and 5 bases from J, the gap between germline ends came to 9 bases. This CDR3 is 14 amino acids long. In germline, CDR1 is SGHTA, CDR2 FQGNSA. CDR3 in DNA: TGTGCCAGCAGCTTAGTAAACCGGGATCAGCCCCAGCATTTT. Its translation: CASSLVNRDQPQHF.